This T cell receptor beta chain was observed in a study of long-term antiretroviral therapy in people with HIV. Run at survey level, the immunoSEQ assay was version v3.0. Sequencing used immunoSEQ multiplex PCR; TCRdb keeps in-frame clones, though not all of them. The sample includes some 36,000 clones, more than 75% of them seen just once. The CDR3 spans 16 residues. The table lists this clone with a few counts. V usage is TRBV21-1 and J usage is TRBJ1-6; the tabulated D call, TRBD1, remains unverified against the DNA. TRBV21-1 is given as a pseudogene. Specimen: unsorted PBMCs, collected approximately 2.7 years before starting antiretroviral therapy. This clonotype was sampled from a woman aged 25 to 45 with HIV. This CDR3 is CASSKPWTPHNSPLHF. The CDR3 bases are TGTGCCAGCAGCAAACCCTGGACACCTCATAATTCACCCCTCCACTTT.